This T cell receptor beta chain is drawn from a study of blood T cell repertoires in COVID-19. Study context: The United States, Italy and Spain provided the acute and convalescent COVID-19 samples. The analysed material was cDNA or gDNA that came from T cells, B-cell-depleted T cells, or PBMCs.

Source study methods: Reference gene primers were amplified, and this amplification served to estimate nucleated cell counts. Profiling relied on immunoSEQ multiplex PCR, and the TCRdb table lists in-frame clones only, not all of them. For V, J and clone size, that table is used; D and trimming come from the DNA. The sample includes approximately 240,000 clones, 65% to 85% of them seen just once. Germline loops: CDR1 LGHNT, CDR2 FRNRAP. The CDR3 sequence is 15 residues long. The junction had 3 bases not matched to a gene; V was cut back by 2 bases and J by 0 bases. Sequencing used peripheral blood. The V and J genes are TRBV12-5 and TRBJ2-7; TRBD1 agrees at 8 bases. The sequence derives from a human donor in a cohort sampled during active COVID-19. CDR3 sequence reads: CASGLRDRISYEQYF. CDR3 coding DNA: TGTGCTAGTGGTTTGCGGGACAGGATCTCCTACGAGCAGTACTTC.